This T cell receptor (beta chain) was documented in a study of T-cell reconstitution after alpha-beta-depleted transplantation in children. Preparation of the TCRbeta library used unique molecular identifiers. Each CDR3 protein gets one entry after TCRdb re-called the PCR reads with MiXCR. The sample holds about 610,000 distinct CDR3 sequences, over 9.5% seen once. The CDR3 has 19 residues. Looked up from germline, CDR1 is MNHEY and CDR2 is SVGAGI. After removal of 2 bases from V and 2 bases from J, the junction contained 12 bases not matched to a gene. The sequence was collected from a human donor who donated a stem cell graft to a child with acute myeloid leukemia. The chain employs TRBV6-5 and TRBJ2-7, with 13 bases identical to TRBD2. This specimen was PBMCs from the stem cell graft donor, taken from the stem cell graft. CDR3 protein: CASSYPYSGTSGKPYEQYF. The CDR3, as DNA: TGTGCCAGCAGTTACCCCTACTCCGGGACTAGCGGGAAACCCTACGAGCAGTACTTC.